A selection of T cell receptor beta chains follows, all from one sample in a study of vaccination effects on CD4 cells after COVID-19. These receptors have no known antigen. Here immunoSEQ multiplex PCR was the method, and the copy in TCRdb shows in-frame clones only, minus some. The table includes 45,000 to 55,000 clones, 60% to 75% detected once. Sample: CD4+ T cells from PBMCs cultured without peptide, taken after COVID-19 vaccination. All receptors come from a human donor who received a COVID-19 vaccine. The CDR3 runs from the conserved cysteine through the conserved F or W. The D gene is left open where the match is weak. Clone sizes are given selectively: once, few, many, or a class where the clone is expanded.

abundance: few; d_gene: NA; v_gene: TRBV14; j_gene: TRBJ1-2; CDR3nt: TGTGCCAGCAGCCAAGTGGATCGAAACTATGGCTACACCTTC; CDR3aa: CASSQVDRNYGYTF
abundance: NA; d_gene: TRBD2; v_gene: TRBV3-1/TRBV3-2; j_gene: TRBJ2-7; CDR3nt: TGTGCCAGCAGCCCCGCCGACGCGGGGGGGCTCTACGAGCAGTACTTC; CDR3aa: CASSPADAGGLYEQYF
abundance: NA; d_gene: NA; v_gene: TRBV7-9; j_gene: TRBJ2-7; CDR3nt: TGTGCCAGCACCCAGTGGAGGGGGCGCGACGAGCAGTACTTC; CDR3aa: CASTQWRGRDEQYF
abundance: once; d_gene: NA; v_gene: TRBV5-1; j_gene: TRBJ1-2; CDR3nt: TGCGCCAGCAGCTTTTCAACGGGACGAGACTATGGCTACACCTTC; CDR3aa: CASSFSTGRDYGYTF
abundance: NA; d_gene: NA; v_gene: TRBV5-5; j_gene: TRBJ1-2; CDR3nt: TGTGCCAGCAGCTTGCAGCACTATGGCTACACCTTC; CDR3aa: CASSLQHYGYTF
abundance: NA; d_gene: NA; v_gene: TRBV6-5; j_gene: TRBJ1-1; CDR3nt: TGTGCCAGCAGAAACCCAGGGAACACTGAAGCTTTCTTT; CDR3aa: CASRNPGNTEAFF
abundance: NA; d_gene: NA; v_gene: TRBV7-9; j_gene: TRBJ1-1; CDR3nt: TGTGCCAGCAGCCCGCGGAGAACTGAAGCTTTCTTT; CDR3aa: CASSPRRTEAFF
abundance: NA; d_gene: TRBD2; v_gene: TRBV6-1; j_gene: TRBJ2-3; CDR3nt: TGTGCCAGCAGTGAAGCGGGACTAGCGGGAGGAACAGATACGCAGTATTTT; CDR3aa: CASSEAGLAGGTDTQYF
abundance: NA; d_gene: NA; v_gene: TRBV11-2; j_gene: TRBJ2-7; CDR3nt: TGTGCCATACAGGGGTTGCGGGAGGACCCATACGAGCAGTACTTC; CDR3aa: CAIQGLREDPYEQYF
abundance: NA; d_gene: NA; v_gene: TRBV5-1; j_gene: TRBJ1-4; CDR3nt: TGCGCCAGCAGCTTCAATACAGTAGGAGAAAAACTGTTTTTT; CDR3aa: CASSFNTVGEKLFF
abundance: NA; d_gene: TRBD2; v_gene: TRBV19; j_gene: TRBJ2-3; CDR3nt: TGTGCCAGTAGTTCGAAGCGGGGAGTTACAGATACGCAGTATTTT; CDR3aa: CASSSKRGVTDTQYF
abundance: NA; d_gene: TRBD1; v_gene: TRBV18; j_gene: TRBJ1-2; CDR3nt: TGTGCCAGCTCACCCACCGGACAGGGGACCAGATATGGCTACACCTTC; CDR3aa: CASSPTGQGTRYGYTF
abundance: NA; d_gene: NA; v_gene: TRBV6-5; j_gene: TRBJ1-1; CDR3nt: TGTGCCAGCAGTTACAACGCCTGGAACACTGAAGCTTTCTTT; CDR3aa: CASSYNAWNTEAFF
abundance: NA; d_gene: TRBD1; v_gene: TRBV6-2/TRBV6-3; j_gene: TRBJ2-7; CDR3nt: TGTGCCAGCAGTTACTACGGACAGGGGACCTACGAGCAGTACTTC; CDR3aa: CASSYYGQGTYEQYF
abundance: NA; d_gene: NA; v_gene: TRBV2; j_gene: TRBJ2-1; CDR3nt: TGTGCCAGCAGTGCCCTGGGTATTGACAATGAGCAGTTCTTC; CDR3aa: CASSALGIDNEQFF
abundance: NA; d_gene: NA; v_gene: TRBV5-3; j_gene: TRBJ2-5; CDR3nt: TGTGCCAGAAAACCAACACAAGAGACCCAGTACTTC; CDR3aa: CARKPTQETQYF
abundance: NA; d_gene: NA; v_gene: TRBV6-1; j_gene: TRBJ1-3; CDR3nt: TGTGCCAGCAGTGATGTGGGGCCAGGAAACACCATATATTTT; CDR3aa: CASSDVGPGNTIYF
abundance: few; d_gene: TRBD2; v_gene: TRBV27; j_gene: TRBJ2-7; CDR3nt: TGTGCCAGTAAACTAGCGGGGGAGCAGTACTTC; CDR3aa: CASKLAGEQYF
abundance: NA; d_gene: NA; v_gene: TRBV5-6; j_gene: TRBJ2-1; CDR3nt: TGTGCCAGCAGCTTGGATTACAGGGAGGTCTACAATGAGCAGTTCTTC; CDR3aa: CASSLDYREVYNEQFF
abundance: NA; d_gene: NA; v_gene: TRBV7-2; j_gene: TRBJ2-6; CDR3nt: TGTGCCAGCAGCTTCGGATTCTCTGGGGCCAACGTCCTGACTTTC; CDR3aa: CASSFGFSGANVLTF
abundance: NA; d_gene: TRBD2; v_gene: TRBV9; j_gene: TRBJ2-3; CDR3nt: TGTGCCAGCAGCGTAGGACTAGCGGGGTCTAGCACAGATACGCAGTATTTT; CDR3aa: CASSVGLAGSSTDTQYF
abundance: NA; d_gene: TRBD2; v_gene: TRBV19; j_gene: TRBJ2-1; CDR3nt: TGTACCAGTAGCCCTCTCCCTAGCGGGAGGGGGGTCAATGAGCAGTTCTTC; CDR3aa: CTSSPLPSGRGVNEQFF
abundance: NA; d_gene: NA; v_gene: TRBV30; j_gene: TRBJ1-2; CDR3nt: TGTGCCTGGGACCCAGGGGTGCGCTATGGCTACACCTTC; CDR3aa: CAWDPGVRYGYTF
abundance: once; d_gene: TRBD2; v_gene: TRBV19; j_gene: TRBJ2-2; CDR3nt: TGTGCCAGTAGTATGACTAGCAAAACCGGGGAGCTGTTTTTT; CDR3aa: CASSMTSKTGELFF
abundance: once; d_gene: TRBD1; v_gene: TRBV5-5; j_gene: TRBJ1-4; CDR3nt: TGTGCCAGCAGCTTGGCGGGGACAGCTAATGAAAAACTGTTTTTT; CDR3aa: CASSLAGTANEKLFF
abundance: NA; d_gene: TRBD2; v_gene: TRBV13; j_gene: TRBJ2-5; CDR3nt: TGTGCCAGCAGCTCGACCTATCTAGCGGGAGAGACCCAGTACTTC; CDR3aa: CASSSTYLAGETQYF
abundance: NA; d_gene: TRBD1; v_gene: TRBV30; j_gene: TRBJ1-6; CDR3nt: TGTGCCTGGAATCGACAGGGGAGGACACCCCTCCACTTT; CDR3aa: CAWNRQGRTPLHF
abundance: NA; d_gene: TRBD2; v_gene: TRBV2; j_gene: TRBJ2-1; CDR3nt: TGTGCCAGCAGCGTGGGGACTAGCGGGGTTGGGACTGAGCAGTTCTTC; CDR3aa: CASSVGTSGVGTEQFF
abundance: few; d_gene: TRBD2; v_gene: TRBV19; j_gene: TRBJ2-4; CDR3nt: TGTGCCAGTAGTACCCGACTAGCGGGAGATCAGGTGTCAGCCAAAAACATTCAGTACTTC; CDR3aa: CASSTRLAGDQVSAKNIQYF
abundance: NA; d_gene: NA; v_gene: TRBV19; j_gene: TRBJ1-2; CDR3nt: TGTGCCAGTACCCAGAGGTGGGGGGTGGGGTATGGCTACACCTTC; CDR3aa: CASTQRWGVGYGYTF